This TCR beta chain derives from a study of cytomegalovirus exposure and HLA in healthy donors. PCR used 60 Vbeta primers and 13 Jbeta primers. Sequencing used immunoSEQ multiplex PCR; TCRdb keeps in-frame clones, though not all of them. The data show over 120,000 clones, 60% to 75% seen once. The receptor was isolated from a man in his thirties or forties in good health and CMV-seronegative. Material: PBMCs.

DNA of the CDR3: TGTGCCAGCAGCTCCGGGGCACGGACAGCCTCCTACGAGCAGTACTTC. Translation: CASSSGARTASYEQYF. The chain has TRBV7-9 and TRBJ2-7; possible D gene TRBD1, 6 bases. The V end lost 4 bases, the J end lost 0 bases, and 16 bases lay between the germline ends. Germline V gene data show CDR1 as SEHNR and CDR2 as FQNEAQ (reference sequence). The length of the CDR3 is 16 residues.